The 4 T cell receptor beta chains given below trace back to one sample, sequenced in a study of radiation and T cells in renal cell carcinoma. The treatment was: treatment-naive control, cytoreductive nephrectomy. The assay was immunoSEQ multiplex PCR, and TCRdb's table has in-frame clones only and misses some. The repertoire holds some 20,000 clones, with roughly half as singletons. Sequenced material: tumor tissue, taken from a patient whose treatment was nephrectomy without radiotherapy. The receptor set was obtained from a human donor with renal cell carcinoma.

The table lists this clone with many counts. In nucleotides, the CDR3 is TGCAGCGTTGACATGACAGCGACCAATGGCTACACCTTC. Protein sequence: CSVDMTATNGYTF. The genes are TRBV29-1 and TRBJ1-2, with D tentatively TRBD1 (5 bases). Germline CDR1 SQVTM, CDR2 ANQGSEA. CDR3 length: 13 amino acids. V shed 3 bases and J shed 6 bases, with 14 bases lying between them.

The J gene is TRBJ1-1, the V gene TRBV15; D is perhaps TRBD1 (6 bases). V lost 8 bases to trimming and J lost 4 bases, with 17 bases between them. CDR1 is LNHNV, CDR2 YYDKDF, per germline (reference sequence). The CDR3 covers 14 residues. DNA of the CDR3: TGTGCCACCTCTTTGGGGGCTACGACCACTGAAGCTTTCTTT. Its protein is CATSLGATTTEAFF.

The chain links TRBV30 to TRBJ1-3, with unresolved D. CDR1 GTSNPN and CDR2 SVGIG come from the germline V gene (reference sequence). The CDR3 runs 13 residues. V shed 2 bases and J shed 2 bases, with 7 bases lying between them. CDR3 sequence reads: CAWSWGTGNTIYF. CDR3 coding DNA: TGTGCCTGGAGTTGGGGAACTGGAAACACCATATATTTT.

The rearrangement joins TRBV11-2 to TRBJ2-7, with TRBD1 as a possible D gene (5 bases). The CDR3 has 17 residues. CDR1 is SGHAT, CDR2 FQNNGV, per germline. V gave up 5 bases and J gave up 1 base, with 21 bases separating them. The CDR3 DNA reads as TGTGCCAGCAGCAAAGCAGCAGGGCCTTTCTCTTCCTACGAGCAGTACTTC. This encodes CASSKAAGPFSSYEQYF.